The 29 T cell receptor beta chains below all came from one sample that was sequenced in a study of blood T cell repertoires in COVID-19. TCRdb's copy holds only in-frame clones and misses some; the assay was immunoSEQ multiplex PCR. The data contain roughly 67,000 clones, 65% to 90% of them singletons. Sequenced: peripheral blood. These receptors all stem from a man over 45 with acute or convalescent COVID-19.

This sequence joins TRBV6-5 and TRBJ2-3, with 10 bases lining up with TRBD1. The CDR3 contains 15 residues. Germline CDR1 and CDR2: MNHEY and SVGAGI. Trimming at V came to 3 bases and at J to 1 base, leaving 1 base not matched to a gene. CDR3 in DNA: TGTGCCAGCAGTTATGGACAGGGGGGCACAGATACGCAGTATTTT. Its protein product is CASSYGQGGTDTQYF.

The genes are TRBV10-1 and TRBJ2-1; TRBD2 matches at 11 bases. The CDR3 spans 16 residues. Germline CDR1 and CDR2: WNHNN and SYGVQD (reference sequence). Losses at the gene ends were 3 bases for V and 8 bases for J; bases not matched to a gene: 9. CDR3 coding DNA: TGCGCCAGCAGTGATCCCCTAGCGGGGGGTGACGATGAGCAGTTCTTC. Amino acid sequence: CASSDPLAGGDDEQFF.

The J gene is TRBJ1-1, the V gene TRBV3-1 (or the pseudogene TRBV3-2); D uncertain. Trimming left V 0 bases short and J 5 bases short, with 7 bases between. The germline V gene has CDR1 LGHDT and CDR2 YNNKEL (reference sequence). The CDR3 is 13 residues long. The CDR3 sequence: CASSQDSRTEAFF. The CDR3 DNA is TGTGCCAGCAGCCAAGATTCTCGGACTGAAGCTTTCTTT.

The sample holds a few counts of this clone. This rearrangement joins TRBV11-2 to TRBJ1-1; 7 positions match TRBD1. The CDR3 sequence is 14 residues long. Germline V gene data show CDR1 as SGHAT and CDR2 as FQNNGV. V dropped 0 bases and J dropped 7; count of bases not matched to a gene: 5. The CDR3 loop reads CASSLDPQGGEAFF. CDR3 sequence (DNA): TGTGCCAGCAGCTTAGATCCTCAGGGGGGTGAAGCTTTCTTT.

This clone appeared many times. J is TRBJ1-6 and V is TRBV30; TRBD1 matches at 7 bases. V lost 2 bases and J lost 6; bases outside the gene matches: 7. This CDR3 has 15 amino acids. The germline CDR1 and CDR2 sequences are GTSNPN and SVGIG (reference sequence). In nucleotides, the CDR3 is TGTGCCTGGAGTTTACCGGGACAGTTTAATTCACCCCTCCACTTT. Translated, it gives CAWSLPGQFNSPLHF. The whole variable domain, filled in from reference TRBV30 and TRBJ1-6, reads SQTIHQWPATLVQPVGSPLSLECTVEGTSNPNLYWYRQAAGRGLQLLFYSVGIGQISSEVPQNLSASRPQDRQFILSSKKLLLSDSGFYLCAWSLPGQFNSPLHFGNGTRLTVT.

The chain employs TRBV24-1 and TRBJ2-1; D ambiguous. Germline loops: CDR1 KGHDR, CDR2 SFDVKD. Trimming left V 6 bases short and J 6 bases short, with 14 bases between. CDR3 length equals 14 residues. CDR3 loop: CATSSQSSGNEQFF. The CDR3 DNA is TGTGCCACCAGTTCCCAATCTTCCGGCAATGAGCAGTTCTTC.

The chain uses TRBV5-3 and TRBJ2-1; 10 positions agree with TRBD2. TRBV5-3 counts as an open reading frame of uncertain function. The CDR3 loop spans 16 amino acids. As DNA, the CDR3 is TGTGCACTAGTCAGAGCGGGGGGGACCCCCTACAATGAGCAGTTCTTC. It codes for CALVRAGGTPYNEQFF.

A word on this clone: One end of the junction is discordant with germline, which a read error may explain. The chain couples TRBV11-1 to TRBJ1-2; D not resolved. The germline CDR1 and CDR2 sequences are SGHAT and FQDESV (reference sequence). The CDR3 is 14 amino acids. CDR3 bases: TGTGCCAGCAGCTTGACACCCCAGACCCTCGGGAGGACGTTC. It translates to CASSLTPQTLGRTF.

The chain is built from TRBV11-1 and TRBJ2-1, with 9 bases that match TRBD1. Germline lookup yields CDR1 SGHAT and CDR2 FQDESV (reference sequence). The CDR3 totals 15 residues. Germline trimming cut 5 bases from V and 3 bases from J; bases unmatched to any gene: 5. CDR3 protein: CASSPGDRDYNEQFF. CDR3 nucleotides: TGTGCCAGCAGCCCAGGGGACAGGGACTACAATGAGCAGTTCTTC.

The gene calls are TRBV11-2 and TRBJ2-2; D gene ambiguous. The length of the CDR3 is 11 residues. Deletions cut 7 bases from V and 6 bases from J, with 6 bases between. The germline V gene encodes CDR1 SGHAT and CDR2 FQNNGV. The DNA of the CDR3 is TGTGCCAGCATACAACCCGGGGAGCTGTTTTTT. It yields the protein CASIQPGELFF.

V is TRBV5-1 and J is TRBJ1-2; TRBD1 is a possible D gene (5 bases). V lost 0 bases to trimming and J lost 3 bases, with 9 bases between them. This CDR3 contains 14 residues. The V gene's germline CDR1 is SGHRS and CDR2 YFSETQ. The CDR3 loop is CASSLDPGDYGYTF. The CDR3 DNA sequence: TGCGCCAGCAGCTTGGATCCGGGGGACTATGGCTACACCTTC.

The V and J genes are TRBV9 and TRBJ2-2; TRBD2 matches at 7 bases. This CDR3 spans 16 amino acids. The junction had 5 bases not matched to a gene; V was cut back by 0 bases and J by 3 bases. Germline V gives CDR1 SGDLS, CDR2 YYNGEE. In DNA form, the CDR3 reads TGTGCCAGCAGCGTAGATCCTAGCGGAGACACCGGGGAGCTGTTTTTT. It is translated as CASSVDPSGDTGELFF.

This rearrangement joins TRBV7-6 to TRBJ2-2; the D is unclear. The germline gives CDR1 SGHVS, CDR2 FNYEAQ. The CDR3 sequence is 15 residues long. The V and J ends lost 4 bases and 3 bases respectively, with 12 bases between them. The CDR3 bases are TGTGCCAGCAGCTCCGATATGGGCGACACCGGGGAGCTGTTTTTT. This translates into CASSSDMGDTGELFF.

The chain combines TRBV6-5 with TRBJ2-7; 7 positions agree with TRBD2. CDR1 is MNHEY, CDR2 SVGAGI, per germline. The CDR3 sequence is 15 residues long. V lost 6 bases and J lost 2; bases outside the gene matches: 10. For the CDR3, the DNA is TGTGCCAGCAGAAGGACTAGTGCCCCCACCTACGAGCAGTACTTC. Translation gives CASRRTSAPTYEQYF.

This clone was seen only once. The chain employs TRBV2 and TRBJ1-2, with no clear D. CDR3 size: 17 residues. From germline, CDR1 is SNHLY and CDR2 FYNNEI. Trimming shortened V by 3 bases and J by 2 bases, and 19 bases separated the two germline ends. Written as DNA, the CDR3 is TGTGCCAGCAGTGACTTTAGTACGCCTCCCTTCAACTATGGCTACACCTTC. It codes for CASSDFSTPPFNYGYTF.

CDR3 nucleotide sequence: TGTGCCAGCAGTGATGAAGGGGCCGGCTACACCTTC. Protein product: CASSDEGAGYTF. This sequence joins TRBV25-1 and TRBJ1-2; D possibly corresponds to TRBD1 (5 bases). The CDR3 has 12 amino acids. V was shortened by 3 bases and J by 8 bases, with 10 bases between the two germline ends. Germline V gives CDR1 MGHDK, CDR2 SYGVNS.

This chain connects TRBV24-1 to TRBJ2-5; D is unresolved. This CDR3 is built from 13 residues. Trimming cost V 4 bases and J 4 bases, with 9 bases left between them. Germline CDR1 reads KGHDR; CDR2 reads SFDVKD. The chain's CDR3 is CATSEAGSETQYF. Here the CDR3 DNA reads TGTGCCACCAGTGAGGCAGGTTCAGAGACCCAGTACTTC.

The V gene is TRBV7-2, the J gene TRBJ2-3, with TRBD1 identical over 11 bases. From germline, CDR1 is SGHTA and CDR2 FQGNSA. The CDR3 spans 14 residues. The V gene end was trimmed by 5 bases and the J gene end by 6 bases; junction bases not matched to a gene: 4. CDR3 nucleotides: TGTGCCAGCAGCAGGACAGGGGGCCTGGATACGCAGTATTTT. Its protein product is CASSRTGGLDTQYF.

This chain connects TRBV5-4 to TRBJ1-2, with 9 nucleotides matching TRBD1. V gave up 1 base and J gave up 7 bases; unmatched junction bases: 5. Germline assignment: CDR1 SGHNT and CDR2 YYREEE (reference sequence). CDR3 length equals 14 residues. CDR3 DNA: TGTGCCAGCAGCTTGAGGACAGGGGTTGGTGGCTACACCTTC. It translates to CASSLRTGVGGYTF.

CDR3 region: CASSLSIRELSHGYTF. The CDR3 DNA sequence: TGTGCCAGCAGTTTATCGATCCGGGAACTAAGTCATGGCTACACCTTC. The V gene is TRBV27, the J gene TRBJ1-2; D not resolved. V lost 0 bases, J lost 6 bases, and 17 bases lay in between. CDR1 is MNHEY, CDR2 SMNVEV, per germline (reference sequence). There are 16 residues in the CDR3.

This rearrangement joins TRBV9 to TRBJ2-1, with TRBD2 identical over 9 bases. The trim removed 0 bases at V and 5 bases at J, leaving 6 bases unmatched. This CDR3 comprises 16 residues. Germline V gene lookup returns CDR1 SGDLS and CDR2 YYNGEE. The CDR3 region is CASSVDLAGSNNEQFF. CDR3 sequence (DNA): TGTGCCAGCAGCGTAGATCTAGCGGGGTCCAACAATGAGCAGTTCTTC.

CDR3 residues: CASRTGSYEQYF. CDR3 nucleotides: TGTGCCAGCAGAACAGGGTCCTACGAGCAGTACTTC. This sequence joins TRBV6-5 and TRBJ2-7, with D possibly matching TRBD1 (6 bases). V gave up 6 bases and J gave up 1 base, with 7 bases separating them. The CDR3 spans 12 residues. Germline V gene sequence: CDR1 MNHEY, CDR2 SVGAGI.

The table lists this clone with a few counts. The rearrangement joins TRBV10-3 to TRBJ2-7; D is perhaps TRBD2 (6 bases). V was clipped by 0 bases and J by 4 bases, with 10 bases between them. There are 14 residues in the CDR3. CDR1 and CDR2 (germline): ENHRY, SYGVKD. The CDR3 DNA reads as TGTGCCATCAGTGAGTCGGAGGGAACTTACGAGCAGTACTTC. Residues: CAISESEGTYEQYF.

V usage is TRBV24-1 and J usage is TRBJ2-7; TRBD2 matches 7 bases. Germline V gene data show CDR1 as KGHDR and CDR2 as SFDVKD. The V segment lost 12 bases and the J segment 0 bases; nucleotides outside the gene matches: 10. This CDR3 comprises 14 residues. The chain's CDR3 is CASPVGGGSYEQYF. The CDR3 nucleotides read TGTGCCTCGCCGGTCGGCGGGGGCTCCTACGAGCAGTACTTC.

The chain uses TRBV5-1 and TRBJ1-4; D call uncertain. Trimming took off 3 bases at V and 8 bases at J, with 2 bases between the two ends. Germline CDR1 and CDR2: SGHRS and YFSETQ. CDR3 length equals 10 residues. Here the CDR3 reads CASSSEKLFF. The DNA of the CDR3 is TGCGCCAGCAGCTCGGAAAAACTGTTTTTT.

The chain uses TRBV7-8 and TRBJ1-1, with TRBD1 matching over 8 bases. The CDR3 totals 16 residues. Germline loops: CDR1 SGHVS, CDR2 FQNEAQ. Germline trimming cut 6 bases from V and 0 bases from J; bases unmatched to any gene: 9. The CDR3 spells CASSPGQGLVNTEAFF. For the CDR3, the DNA is TGTGCCAGCAGTCCCGGACAGGGCCTTGTGAACACTGAAGCTTTCTTT.

The J gene is TRBJ2-2, the V gene TRBV27; TRBD1 matches at 10 bases. Germline V lookup: CDR1 MNHEY, CDR2 SMNVEV (reference sequence). This CDR3 region has 17 residues. V shed 2 bases, J shed 8 bases, and the junction held 11 bases outside the gene matches. CDR3 bases: TGTGCCAGCAGTTTACGCGGGACAGGGGCCCCTTTAGGGGAGCTGTTTTTT. This encodes CASSLRGTGAPLGELFF.

Of note for this clone: This sample also contains other DNA sequences that code for the same CDR3. The rearrangement links TRBV5-1 to TRBJ2-2, with 7 bases lining up with TRBD1. The trim removed 2 bases at V and 4 bases at J, leaving 8 bases unmatched. The CDR3 runs 16 residues. The germline gives CDR1 SGHRS, CDR2 YFSETQ. The CDR3 DNA reads TGCGCCAGCAGCTTATTAGGGGGCGCGGGCACCGGGGAGCTGTTTTTT. This gives the protein CASSLLGGAGTGELFF.

The V and J genes are TRBV6-6 and TRBJ2-7, with D perhaps matching TRBD1 (6 bases). This CDR3 has 13 amino acids. Germline CDR1 reads MNHNY; CDR2 reads SVGAGI (reference sequence). V gave up 5 bases and J gave up 3 bases, with 11 bases separating them. The CDR3 loop is CASSQGTLYEQYF. The CDR3 region has the DNA TGTGCCAGCAGTCAGGGGACACTCTACGAGCAGTACTTC.